Following are 24 T cell receptor beta chains from one sample sequenced in a study of T cell responses to AZD1222 COVID-19 vaccine. Clones were read by immunoSEQ multiplex PCR, and TCRdb kept only the in-frame ones, dropping some. The sample lists about 120,000 clones, approximately 90% occurring once. The input for sequencing was peripheral blood, taken 28 days after the second AZD1222 dose. The receptor source for this set is an adult who received the AZD1222 COVID-19 vaccine.

The chain couples TRBV10-3 to TRBJ2-7; either TRBD1 or TRBD2 may fit D (6 bases each). The CDR3 has 11 residues. Trimming removed 7 bases at V and 7 bases at J, with 11 bases between. Germline CDR1 and CDR2: ENHRY and SYGVKD. The CDR3: CAITEGGEQYF. CDR3 nucleotides: TGTGCCATCACAGAAGGGGGGGAGCAGTACTTC.

The rearrangement uses TRBV4-2 and TRBJ1-1; D gene ambiguous. CDR1 is LGHNA, CDR2 YNFKEQ, per germline. Trimming took off 1 base at V and 1 base at J, with 7 bases between the two ends. The CDR3 covers 14 residues. CDR3 residues: CASSQASGNTEAFF. CDR3 sequence (DNA): TGTGCCAGCAGCCAAGCGTCTGGGAACACTGAAGCTTTCTTT.

This clone was seen once. J is TRBJ2-7 and V is TRBV11-3; TRBD1 is a possible D gene (6 bases). There are 14 residues in the CDR3. Looked up from germline, CDR1 is SGHNT and CDR2 is YENEEA. Trimming shortened V by 4 bases and J by 3 bases, and 13 bases separated the two germline ends. The DNA of the CDR3 is TGTGCCAGCAGCTACTCAGGGGACGACTACGAGCAGTACTTC. Translated: CASSYSGDDYEQYF.

The rearrangement links TRBV28 to TRBJ1-6; the D gene is possibly TRBD1 (5 bases). Trimming shortened V by 8 bases and J by 7 bases, and 15 bases separated the two germline ends. CDR3 length equals 14 residues. In germline, CDR1 is MDHEN, CDR2 SYDVKM. The CDR3 loop is CASLPGPRNSPLHF. The CDR3 bases are TGTGCCAGCTTGCCGGGACCCCGCAATTCACCCCTCCACTTT.

The gene calls are TRBV4-1 and TRBJ1-1; 8 nucleotides agree with TRBD1. Germline V lookup: CDR1 MGHRA, CDR2 YSYEKL. The CDR3 consists of 16 residues. Trimming took 3 bases from V and 1 from J; bases not matched to a gene: 7. This chain's CDR3 is CASSHRTGSGNTEAFF. The CDR3 nucleotides read TGCGCCAGCAGCCACCGGACAGGGTCGGGGAACACTGAAGCTTTCTTT.

The rearrangement links TRBV5-1 to TRBJ1-6; D gene uncertain. Trimming stripped 5 bases from V and 9 bases from J, with 15 bases between. Germline V gene sequence: CDR1 SGHRS, CDR2 YFSETQ. There are 14 residues in the CDR3. The CDR3 is CASRLDSPASPLHF. The DNA of the CDR3 is TGCGCCAGCAGGCTGGATTCCCCGGCTTCACCCCTCCACTTT.

This clone has a single count. This chain joins TRBV20-1 and TRBJ1-1; D might be TRBD1 (5 bases). Trimming removed 1 base at V and 6 bases at J, with 6 bases between. In germline, CDR1 is DFQATT, CDR2 SNEGSKA (reference sequence). The CDR3 contains 11 residues. The CDR3 DNA reads TGCAGTGCTAGAGGGGACGCTGAAGCTTTCTTT. It specifies CSARGDAEAFF.

This clone was picked up one time. The genes are TRBV3-1 (or the pseudogene TRBV3-2) and TRBJ2-5, with D unresolved. V lost 2 bases, J lost 1 base, and 8 bases lay in between. The germline V gene encodes CDR1 LGHDT and CDR2 YNNKEL (reference sequence). This CDR3 is 14 amino acids long. The CDR3: CASSQSETQETQYF. CDR3 DNA sequence: TGTGCCAGCAGCCAATCCGAAACCCAAGAGACCCAGTACTTC.

The genes are TRBV4-2 and TRBJ1-6; 7 bases fit TRBD1. After removal of 3 bases from V and 10 bases from J, the junction contained 12 bases not matched to a gene. Germline-derived CDR1 and CDR2 are LGHNA and YNFKEQ. The CDR3 covers 16 residues. The CDR3 nucleotides are TGTGCCAGCAGCCAGCCCGATCGACAGGGAACCTCACCCCTCCACTTT. Residues: CASSQPDRQGTSPLHF.

The genes are TRBV6-2 or TRBV6-3 and TRBJ1-1, with D possibly TRBD1 on 6 matching bases. Germline values: CDR1 MNHEY, CDR2 SVGEGT. V was shortened by 6 bases and J by 1 base, with 21 bases between the two germline ends. The CDR3 spans 17 residues. The CDR3 region has the DNA TGTGCCAGCAGCCCAGCACAGGGTGTGCGGAGGAACACTGAAGCTTTCTTT. Translated, it gives CASSPAQGVRRNTEAFF.

This clone was observed once. The V and J genes are TRBV19 and TRBJ1-5; TRBD1 aligns across 7 bases. The CDR3 has 13 amino acids. J gave up 14 bases and V 4 bases, and 11 bases lay outside the gene matches. Germline V gene sequence: CDR1 LNHDA, CDR2 SQIVND (reference sequence). CDR3 DNA: TGTGCCAGTAGTAGGCAGGGGGGTCCTCAGGAGCATTTT. The encoded protein is CASSRQGGPQEHF.

V gene TRBV30 combines with J gene TRBJ1-5; D call uncertain. Germline CDR1 GTSNPN, CDR2 SVGIG (reference sequence). Trimming shortened V by 2 bases and J by 4 bases, and 15 bases separated the two germline ends. This CDR3 is 15 amino acids long. The CDR3 bases are TGTGCCTGGAGTTCACGGGTCGTTCCGAATCAGCCCCAGCATTTT. It yields the protein CAWSSRVVPNQPQHF.

The gene calls are TRBV5-1 and TRBJ2-7; weak D call: TRBD2 (5 bases). Germline CDR1 reads SGHRS; CDR2 reads YFSETQ. V lost 0 bases to trimming and J lost 5 bases, with 18 bases between them. This CDR3 has 16 residues. Here the CDR3 DNA reads TGCGCCAGCAGCTTGGGTGGAGGCCTCGGTTCGGACGAGCAGTACTTC. Its protein is CASSLGGGLGSDEQYF.

The chain has TRBV29-1 and TRBJ1-1; D is perhaps TRBD1 (5 bases). The germline V gene has CDR1 SQVTM and CDR2 ANQGSEA. The CDR3 consists of 13 residues. V gave up 5 bases and J gave up 6 bases, with 16 bases separating them. The DNA for the CDR3 is TGCAGCGTTTGGGACTCCCGGCGGGCTGAAGCTTTCTTT. Protein: CSVWDSRRAEAFF.

The CDR3 reads CASSFREGLASYEQYF. CDR3 nucleotide sequence: TGTGCCAGCAGCTTTCGAGAGGGACTAGCGTCTTACGAGCAGTACTTC. This chain joins TRBV9 and TRBJ2-7; 10 bases agree with TRBD2. Trimming took 4 bases from V and 4 from J; bases not matched to a gene: 11. CDR3 length: 16 amino acids. Germline values: CDR1 SGDLS, CDR2 YYNGEE.

Note on this clone: Compared with germline, one end of the junction differs, possibly owing to a read error. The rearrangement joins TRBV10-3 to TRBJ1-2, with D possibly TRBD1 on 5 matching bases. The CDR3 loop spans 15 amino acids. CDR1 and CDR2 from the germline V gene are ENHRY and SYGVKD. The CDR3 is CAISDQGRANYGYTF. CDR3 in DNA: TGTGCCATAAGTGACCAGGGTAGGGCTAACTATGGCTACACCTTC.

The chain links TRBV28 to TRBJ2-7, with TRBD1 identical over 10 bases. Germline assignment: CDR1 MDHEN and CDR2 SYDVKM. V lost 6 bases and J lost 2; bases outside the gene matches: 4. The CDR3 has 14 residues. In DNA form, the CDR3 reads TGTGCCAGCAGGGGGGGACAGGGGCCCTACGAGCAGTACTTC. Its protein product is CASRGGQGPYEQYF.

The V gene is TRBV4-2, the J gene TRBJ2-3, with TRBD2 identical over 9 bases. The CDR3 covers 20 residues. The germline gives CDR1 LGHNA, CDR2 YNFKEQ. J was trimmed by 4 bases and V by 1 base; bases with no gene match: 18. The CDR3 sequence is CASSQGLAGIGLGLADTQYF. CDR3 nucleotides: TGTGCCAGCAGCCAAGGGCTAGCGGGGATCGGGTTGGGTTTGGCAGATACGCAGTATTTT.

The chain links TRBV19 to TRBJ1-4; tentatively, D is TRBD1 (6 bases). Germline CDR1 reads LNHDA; CDR2 reads SQIVND (reference sequence). The CDR3 is made up of 13 amino acids. V lost 9 bases, J lost 7 bases, and 15 bases lay in between. As DNA, the CDR3 is TGTGCCAGCTTACAGGGAGAAGGTGAAAAACTGTTTTTT. It translates to CASLQGEGEKLFF. Full variable domain (missing parts from reference TRBV19 and TRBJ1-4): DGGITQSPKYLFRKEGQNVTLSCEQNLNHDAMYWYRQDPGQGLRLIYYSQIVNDFQKGDIAEGYSVSREKKESFPLTVTSAQKNPTAFYLCASLQGEGEKLFFGSGTQLSVL.

The rearrangement links TRBV9 to TRBJ2-2, with TRBD2 matching 12 bases. Germline V CDR1 and CDR2: SGDLS, YYNGEE. V trimming: 4 bases; J trimming: 6 bases; junction bases outside the gene matches: 4. This CDR3 is built from 15 residues. As DNA, the CDR3 is TGTGCCAGCAGCACCCGGACTAGCGGGGCCGGGGAGCTGTTTTTT. It encodes CASSTRTSGAGELFF.

V gene TRBV9 combines with J gene TRBJ2-1, with 13 nucleotides matching TRBD2. This CDR3 contains 16 residues. With 6 bases clipped from V and 6 bases from J, the junction kept 9 bases outside the gene matches. CDR1 is SGDLS, CDR2 YYNGEE, per germline. Here the CDR3 reads CASTRLTSGRFNEQFF. The CDR3 DNA is TGTGCCAGCACCCGATTGACTAGCGGGAGGTTCAATGAGCAGTTCTTC.

The rearrangement links TRBV4-3 to TRBJ1-4, with D uncertain. CDR3 size: 15 residues. Trimming shortened V by 1 base and J by 8 bases, and 14 bases separated the two germline ends. The germline CDR1 and CDR2 sequences are LGHNA and YSLEER. DNA of the CDR3: TGCGCCAGCAGCCAAGTTCGTCAGCTAATAGAAAAACTGTTTTTT. Encoded protein: CASSQVRQLIEKLFF.

The V gene is TRBV5-1, the J gene TRBJ2-3; a weak D match, TRBD2 (6 bases). Germline V gene data show CDR1 as SGHRS and CDR2 as YFSETQ. Trimming shortened V by 4 bases and J by 2 bases, and 11 bases separated the two germline ends. The CDR3 totals 14 residues. The CDR3 reads CASSPGTSTDTQYF. Here the CDR3 DNA reads TGCGCCAGCAGCCCTGGGACTTCCACAGATACGCAGTATTTT.

This clone was seen a handful of times. The V gene is TRBV18, the J gene TRBJ2-7; TRBD2 matches at 14 bases. J was trimmed by 1 base and V by 2 bases; bases with no gene match: 10. This CDR3 spans 19 amino acids. Germline values: CDR1 KGHSH, CDR2 LQKENI. In DNA, the CDR3 is TGTGCCAGCTCACCAGGGTCGACTAGCGGGGGGGCCTTTTCCTACGAGCAGTACTTC. Residues: CASSPGSTSGGAFSYEQYF.